This TCR beta chain was observed in a study of molecular identifiers for immune sequencing clone quantification. Germline assignment: CDR1 MGHRA and CDR2 YSYEKL. The ends were cut back, 1 base at V and 1 base at J, with 14 bases in the middle. This CDR3 contains 18 residues. Each CDR3 protein gets one entry after TCRdb re-called the PCR reads with MiXCR. The data contain around 470,000 distinct CDR3 sequences, roughly 26% of them singletons. The chain joins TRBV4-1 to TRBJ2-6, with D perhaps assigned TRBD1 or TRBD2 (5 bases each). The sequenced sample was naive CD8+ T cells from blood, with Jurkat cell RNA spiked in. Specified subset: FACS-sorted CD8+CD4-CCR7+CD45RA+ naive T cells. This TCR derives from a human donor in good health. Some libraries in this study had Jurkat cell RNA spiked in. The CDR3: CASSQVGTVNSGANVLTF. DNA of the CDR3: TGCGCCAGCAGCCAAGTCGGGACGGTGAATTCTGGGGCCAACGTCCTGACTTTC.